The rows below give T cell receptor beta chains drawn from one sample of a study of OX40 agonist ivuxolimab in advanced cancers. Only in-frame clones appear in the TCRdb table, and some are missing; sequencing was by immunoSEQ multiplex PCR. The data contain around 90,000 clones, 85% to 90% of them seen just once; the ten biggest clones take up nearly 7.5%. The specimen comprised CD4+ or CD8+ T cells sorted from blood, sampled in a trial of the OX40 agonist ivuxolimab. These receptors all come from an adult with an advanced solid tumor such as melanoma, head and neck, liver or kidney cancer. Both conserved end residues are part of each CDR3. The order of the fields is J gene, D gene, V gene, CDR3 protein. The D gene is left open where the match is weak.

TRBJ1-4 | TRBD1 | TRBV6-1 | CASSGDRGNEKLFF
TRBJ1-4 | - | TRBV7-7 | CASSPQTPATNEKLFF
TRBJ2-7 | - | TRBV5-6 | CASSSRRTYEQYF
TRBJ2-7 | TRBD2 | TRBV2 | CASSFPGRSSYEQYF
TRBJ2-7 | TRBD2 | TRBV5-1 | CASSFVLAGDSDEQYF
TRBJ2-3 | TRBD2 | TRBV28 | CASRPPGGLTDTQYF
TRBJ2-7 | TRBD1 | TRBV6-5 | CASSYKSTGGYYEQYF
TRBJ2-5 | - | TRBV28 | CASSFGDSGQYF
TRBJ1-2 | - | TRBV7-9 | CASRPRGGYGYTF
TRBJ2-3 | - | TRBV30 | CAWRRGLLDIRRTDTQYF
TRBJ1-5 | - | TRBV5-5 | CASSQDGDQPQHF
TRBJ2-3 | - | TRBV7-2 | CASSLASMDTQYF
TRBJ2-1 | - | TRBV7-9 | CASSLTGPRGEQFF
TRBJ1-1 | - | TRBV29-1 | CSVFAVARTEAFF
TRBJ1-1 | - | TRBV27 | CASSFSGALGTEAFF
TRBJ2-1 | - | TRBV30 | CAWSVTQGRNNEQFF
TRBJ2-7 | TRBD1 | TRBV6-1 | CASKDRVGSYEQYF
TRBJ1-1 | - | TRBV12-2 | CASRSGTGGAEAEAFF
TRBJ2-3 | TRBD1 | TRBV2 | CASSEALDRASTDTQYF
TRBJ1-5 | - | TRBV6-6 | CASTFAGGENQPQHF
TRBJ2-7 | - | TRBV6-5 | CASSTIMRNSYEQYF
TRBJ1-2 | - | TRBV7-3 | CASRPLPRLGTAFF
TRBJ1-1 | TRBD1 | TRBV5-5 | CASSLFFSTGAFEAFF
TRBJ2-7 | - | TRBV29-1 | CTHPDRQSYEQYF
TRBJ1-2 | - | TRBV27 | CASARGGANYGYTF
TRBJ1-4 | TRBD1 | TRBV4-1 | CASSQDLGGAREKLFF